A selection of T cell receptor beta chains follows, all from one sample in a study of T cell changes during pregnancy in multiple sclerosis. The table came from immunoSEQ multiplex PCR; TCRdb's copy has only in-frame clones and leaves some out. The table lists tens of thousands of clones, 90% to 95% of them singletons. The sample was CD8+ T cells from peripheral blood mononuclear cells, taken in the third trimester of pregnancy. These receptors all stem from a female donor with multiple sclerosis, enrolled in a pregnancy study. Both conserved end residues are part of each CDR3. D genes are given only for firm matches. Clone size is stated in some rows and not others, as once, few, many or a class when expanded.

cdr3_aa,cdr3_nt,d_call,j_call,v_call,clone_size
CASNGVSDEQYF,TGTGCCAGCAACGGGGTTTCCGACGAGCAGTACTTC,NA,TRBJ2-7,TRBV7-9,NA
CASSQVGTDNQPQHF,TGTGCCAGCAGCCAAGTCGGAACAGACAATCAGCCCCAGCATTTT,NA,TRBJ1-5,TRBV4-2,few
CATSRDKGTGYHYEQYF,TGTGCCACCAGCAGAGATAAGGGGACAGGGTATCACTACGAGCAGTACTTC,TRBD1,TRBJ2-7,TRBV15,NA
CASGPTGQVFYEQYF,TGTGCCAGCGGACCGACGGGACAGGTCTTTTACGAGCAGTACTTC,TRBD1,TRBJ2-7,TRBV2,NA
CASRLETRETQYF,TGTGCCAGCAGACTCGAGACTAGGGAGACCCAGTACTTC,NA,TRBJ2-5,TRBV7-9,NA
CASSLDTYEQYF,TGTGCCAGCAGCTTGGACACCTACGAGCAGTACTTC,NA,TRBJ2-7,TRBV7-2,NA
CASSYFGQGNNQPQHF,TGTGCCAGCAGCTACTTCGGACAGGGTAACAATCAGCCCCAGCATTTT,TRBD1,TRBJ1-5,TRBV5-6,NA
CASSTGTPFGETQYF,TGTGCCAGCTCCACCGGGACTCCCTTTGGGGAGACCCAGTACTTC,NA,TRBJ2-5,TRBV6-1,NA
CASSQTSGHPPTGELFF,TGTGCCAGCAGCCAGACTTCGGGTCACCCCCCCACCGGGGAGCTGTTTTTT,NA,TRBJ2-2,TRBV11-1,NA
CASTPGNGELFF,TGTGCCAGCACCCCGGGAAATGGGGAGCTGTTTTTT,NA,TRBJ2-2,TRBV6-5,NA
CASSMDITGELFF,TGTGCCAGCAGCATGGACATAACCGGGGAGCTGTTTTTT,NA,TRBJ2-2,TRBV5-5,NA
CASSSTGFVSSYEQYF,TGTGCCAGCAGTTCCACGGGGTTCGTAAGCTCCTACGAGCAGTACTTC,NA,TRBJ2-7,TRBV6-5,NA
CASSLEKQGWDGYTF,TGTGCCAGCAGTCTTGAGAAACAGGGGTGGGATGGCTACACCTTC,TRBD1,TRBJ1-2,TRBV27,NA
CSVEDLVGQGSYEQYF,TGCAGCGTTGAAGATCTTGTGGGACAGGGGTCCTACGAGCAGTACTTC,TRBD1,TRBJ2-7,TRBV29-1,NA
CASSFLPRDRGQETQYF,TGTGCCAGCAGTTTTTTACCTAGGGACAGGGGCCAAGAGACCCAGTACTTC,TRBD1,TRBJ2-5,TRBV25-1,NA
CATSRDPSGGNTIYF,TGTGCCACCAGCAGAGATCCTTCAGGAGGAAACACCATATATTTT,NA,TRBJ1-3,TRBV15,once
CASSPTTGGANEQYF,TGTGCCAGCAGCCCCACGACCGGGGGGGCTAATGAGCAGTACTTC,TRBD2,TRBJ2-7,TRBV11-2,NA
CASSQSGNREQFF,TGTGCCAGCAGCCAATCGGGAAATCGGGAGCAGTTCTTC,NA,TRBJ2-1,TRBV7-6,NA
CASSSPGTSGGDSETQYF,TGTGCCAGCAGTTCACCCGGGACTAGCGGGGGAGACTCAGAGACCCAGTACTTC,TRBD2,TRBJ2-5,TRBV2,NA
CASSYPETGNTEAFF,TGTGCCAGCAGTTACCCTGAGACAGGGAACACTGAAGCTTTCTTT,NA,TRBJ1-1,TRBV6-6,NA
CASSFGTGDTEAFF,TGTGCCAGCAGCTTTGGGACAGGGGACACTGAAGCTTTCTTT,TRBD1,TRBJ1-1,TRBV5-6,NA
CASSPTRGIIQETQYF,TGTGCCAGCTCACCAACTCGGGGGATAATCCAAGAGACCCAGTACTTC,NA,TRBJ2-5,TRBV18,NA
CASSTHTRHGYSPLHF,TGTGCCAGCAGCACCCACACTAGGCACGGATATTCACCCCTCCACTTT,NA,TRBJ1-6,TRBV14,NA
CASSPEVAETQYF,TGTGCCAGCAGCCCGGAGGTGGCCGAGACCCAGTACTTC,NA,TRBJ2-5,TRBV7-9,NA
CASSLVDRGYEQFF,TGTGCCAGCAGCTTAGTGGACAGGGGATACGAGCAGTTCTTC,TRBD1,TRBJ2-1,TRBV7-9,once
CASSQGAAGNTIYF,TGTGCCAGCAGCCAGGGGGCCGCTGGAAACACCATATATTTT,TRBD1,TRBJ1-3,TRBV11-2,NA
CSVELRGTPGDTQYF,TGCAGCGTTGAACTTCGCGGGACTCCTGGAGATACGCAGTATTTT,NA,TRBJ2-3,TRBV29-1,NA